This T cell receptor beta chain was observed in a study of shared clonotypes between healthy human individuals. Study observations and caveats: Since donors were few, the genetic and exposure-history diversity represented was limited.

This CDR3 is 14 amino acids long. Germline V lookup: CDR1 SGHAT, CDR2 FQNNGV. V dropped 5 bases and J dropped 3; count of bases not matched to a gene: 6. This clone has just one count. Its specificity is unknown. Measured with immunoSEQ multiplex PCR; TCRdb has only the in-frame clones, and not every one. The table includes over a million clones, 95% to 99% detected once. The TCR comes from a man aged 25 to 45 in good health. Input material: naive CD4+ T cells sorted from blood. Subset denoted: CD45RA+ positively selected. The rearrangement joins TRBV11-2 to TRBJ2-7; TRBD2 agrees at 8 bases. The CDR3: CASSKGTRIYEQYF. The CDR3 DNA sequence: TGTGCCAGCAGCAAAGGGACTAGAATCTACGAGCAGTACTTC.